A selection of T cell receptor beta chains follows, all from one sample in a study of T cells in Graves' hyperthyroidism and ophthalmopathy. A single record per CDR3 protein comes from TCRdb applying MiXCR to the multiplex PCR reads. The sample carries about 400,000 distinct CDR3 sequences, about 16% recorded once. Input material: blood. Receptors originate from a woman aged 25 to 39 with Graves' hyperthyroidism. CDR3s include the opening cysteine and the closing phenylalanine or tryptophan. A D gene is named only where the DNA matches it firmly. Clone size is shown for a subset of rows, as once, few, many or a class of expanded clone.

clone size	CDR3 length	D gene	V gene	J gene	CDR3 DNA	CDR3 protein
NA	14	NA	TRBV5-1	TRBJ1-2	TGCGCCAGCAGCTTGGGGACAGCCCTCTATGGCTACACCTTC	CASSLGTALYGYTF
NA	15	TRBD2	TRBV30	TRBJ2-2	TGTGCCTGGAGATGGACTAGCCCGAACACCGGGGAGCTGTTTTTT	CAWRWTSPNTGELFF
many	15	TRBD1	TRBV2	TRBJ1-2	TGTGCCACCGACCGGGACAGGGGGGGCAACTATGGCTACACCTTC	CATDRDRGGNYGYTF
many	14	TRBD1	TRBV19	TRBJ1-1	TGTGCCAGTCGGACAGGAGATCTGAACACTGAAGCTTTCTTT	CASRTGDLNTEAFF
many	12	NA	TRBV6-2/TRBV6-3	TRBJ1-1	TGTGCCAGCGTGGGAGAGGACACTGAAGCTTTCTTT	CASVGEDTEAFF
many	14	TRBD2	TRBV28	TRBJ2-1	TGTGCCAGCATACTCAGGACTAGATCAAATGAGCAGTTCTTC	CASILRTRSNEQFF
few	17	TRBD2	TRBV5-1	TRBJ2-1	TGCGCCAGCAGCCGCGACGGGACTAGCGGAATCTACAATGAGCAGTTCTTC	CASSRDGTSGIYNEQFF
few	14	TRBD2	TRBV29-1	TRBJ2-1	TGCAGCGCAGCCGGGACTAGCGTCCGTGGGGAGCAGTTCTTC	CSAAGTSVRGEQFF
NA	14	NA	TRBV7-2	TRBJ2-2	TGTGCCAGCAGCTTTGGACAGATCTCCGGGGAGCTGTTTTTT	CASSFGQISGELFF
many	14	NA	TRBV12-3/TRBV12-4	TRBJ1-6	TGTGCCAGCAGTTTGGCGCAGATATGGGCGCCCCTCCACTTT	CASSLAQIWAPLHF
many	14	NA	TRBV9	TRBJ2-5	TGTGCCAGCAGCCCATCCGGGACAAAAGAGACCCAGTACTTC	CASSPSGTKETQYF
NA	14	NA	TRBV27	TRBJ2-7	TGTGCCAGCAGTTTTGGTGAGAGCTCCTACGAGCAGTACTTC	CASSFGESSYEQYF
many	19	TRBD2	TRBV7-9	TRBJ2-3	TGTGCCAGCAGCTTAGCCCTCAGGCCTAGCGGGAGTGGAGGAGATACGCAGTATTTT	CASSLALRPSGSGGDTQYF
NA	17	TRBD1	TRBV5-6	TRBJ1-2	TGTGCCAGCAGCCGCGGGACAGGGGGCCTGTTAGACTATGGCTACACCTTC	CASSRGTGGLLDYGYTF
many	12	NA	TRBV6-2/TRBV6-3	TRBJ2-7	TGTGCCAGCAGTTTATCCCGGGTCGAGCAGTACTTC	CASSLSRVEQYF
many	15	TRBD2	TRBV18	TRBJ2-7	TGTGCCAGCTCACCACCAGCGGGGGATGGACACGAGCAGTACTTC	CASSPPAGDGHEQYF
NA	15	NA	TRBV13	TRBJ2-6	TGTGCCAGCAGCTTAAACGGTGCTGGGGCCAACGTCCTGACTTTC	CASSLNGAGANVLTF
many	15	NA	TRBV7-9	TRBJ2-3	TGTGCCAGCAGCACGTTGGGGCTTAGCACAGATACGCAGTATTTT	CASSTLGLSTDTQYF
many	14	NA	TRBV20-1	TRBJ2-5	TGCAGTGCTAGAGATGGCTCCAGGGGAGAGACCCAGTACTTC	CSARDGSRGETQYF
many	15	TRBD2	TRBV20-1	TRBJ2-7	TGCAGTGCTAGATTCCCGGGACTACGCTCCTACGAGCAGTACTTC	CSARFPGLRSYEQYF
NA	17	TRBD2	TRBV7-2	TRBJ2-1	TGTGCCAGCAGCTTCTCTAGCGGGAGGGCATTCGGCAATGAGCAGTTCTTC	CASSFSSGRAFGNEQFF
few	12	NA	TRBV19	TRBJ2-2	TGTGCCAGTAATGGGAACACCGGGGAGCTGTTTTTT	CASNGNTGELFF
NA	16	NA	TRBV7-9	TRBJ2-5	TGTGCCAGCAGCTTAGCTTCGATCAGGGACGGCGAGACCCAGTACTTC	CASSLASIRDGETQYF
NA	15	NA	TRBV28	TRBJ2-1	TGTGCCAGCAGTTTATTTCCGGGACACTACAATGAGCAGTTCTTC	CASSLFPGHYNEQFF
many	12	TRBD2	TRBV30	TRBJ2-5	TGTGCCTGGAGACAGTTTAGCGGGGAGAGGCACTTC	CAWRQFSGERHF
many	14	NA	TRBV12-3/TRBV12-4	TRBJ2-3	TGTGCCAGCAGTCCAGCGGGTAGAACAGATACGCAGTATTTT	CASSPAGRTDTQYF
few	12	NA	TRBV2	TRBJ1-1	TGTGCCAGCAAGGAGATGAACACTGAAGCTTTCTTT	CASKEMNTEAFF
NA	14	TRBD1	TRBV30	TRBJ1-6	TGTGCCTGGACTTTTGGACAGGGCAATTCACCCCTCCACTTT	CAWTFGQGNSPLHF
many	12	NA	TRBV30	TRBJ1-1	TGTGCCTGGAGAGCCGGGACTCTTGGGGCTTTCTTT	CAWRAGTLGAFF
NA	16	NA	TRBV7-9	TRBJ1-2	TGTGCCAGCAGTCGCCCGGGACACAGTTACAACTATGGCTACACCTTC	CASSRPGHSYNYGYTF
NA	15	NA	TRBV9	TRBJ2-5	TGTGCCAGCAGCGTTGGGACACCCCAACAAGAGACCCAGTACTTC	CASSVGTPQQETQYF
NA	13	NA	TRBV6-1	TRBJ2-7	TGTGCCAGCAGCGTACCTGGGCGTTACGAGCAGTACTTC	CASSVPGRYEQYF
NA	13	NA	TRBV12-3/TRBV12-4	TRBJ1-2	TGTGCCAGCAGTGCACAGGTTAACTATGGCTACACCTTC	CASSAQVNYGYTF
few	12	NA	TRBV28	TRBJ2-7	TGTGCCAGTTACAGGGCCTCCTACGAGCAGTACTTC	CASYRASYEQYF
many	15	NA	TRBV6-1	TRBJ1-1	TGTGCCAGCCCTGAGGGGGTCGCGGAGCGCACTGAAGCTTTCTTT	CASPEGVAERTEAFF
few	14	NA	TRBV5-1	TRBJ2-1	TGCGCCAGCAGCTTAGGGGACCGGTTCAATGAGCAGTTCTTC	CASSLGDRFNEQFF
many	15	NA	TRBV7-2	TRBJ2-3	TGTGCCAGCAGCCCCGTCGGGAGAGGGTCAGATACGCAGTATTTT	CASSPVGRGSDTQYF
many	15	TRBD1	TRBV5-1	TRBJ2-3	TGCGCCAGCAGCTCCGGGACAGGGGGCGGAGATACGCAGTATTTT	CASSSGTGGGDTQYF
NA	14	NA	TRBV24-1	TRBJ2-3	TGTGCCACCAGTGTGCCGGGATCCACAGATACGCAGTATTTT	CATSVPGSTDTQYF
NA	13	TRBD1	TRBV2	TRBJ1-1	TGTGCCAGCATAGGACAGGGAAGCACTGAAGCTTTCTTT	CASIGQGSTEAFF
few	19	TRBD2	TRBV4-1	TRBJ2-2	TGCGCCAGCAGCCAAGATAGACTAGCGGGAGAAGTGAACACCGGGGAGCTGTTTTTT	CASSQDRLAGEVNTGELFF
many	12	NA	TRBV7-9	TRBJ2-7	TGTGCCAGCAGATGGGACGCAGGGGAGCAGTACTTC	CASRWDAGEQYF
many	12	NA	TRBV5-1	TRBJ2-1	TGCGCCAGCAGCCTGCAGGCTAATGAGCAGTTCTTC	CASSLQANEQFF
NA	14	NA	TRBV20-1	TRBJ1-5	TGCAGTGCTAGAGATCGAGGACGGGATCAGCCCCAGCATTTT	CSARDRGRDQPQHF
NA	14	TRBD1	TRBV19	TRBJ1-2	TGTGCCAGTAGCGGACAGGGTTTAAACTATGGCTACACCTTC	CASSGQGLNYGYTF
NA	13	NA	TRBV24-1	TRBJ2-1	TGTGCCACCAGTGATTTCGCCTACAATGAGCAGTTCTTC	CATSDFAYNEQFF
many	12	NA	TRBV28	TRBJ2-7	TGTGCCAGCAGTTTATTCCCCTACGAGCAGTACTTC	CASSLFPYEQYF
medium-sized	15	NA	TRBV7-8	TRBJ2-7	TGTGCCAGCAGCTTAGCCCCAGGGGCAACCTACGAGCAGTACTTC	CASSLAPGATYEQYF
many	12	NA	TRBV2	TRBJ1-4	TGTGCCAGCAGTGAAGGTTGGGAAAAACTGTTTTTT	CASSEGWEKLFF
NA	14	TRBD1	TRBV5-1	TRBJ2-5	TGCGCCAGCAGCCTACAGGGGCTTCAAGAGACCCAGTACTTC	CASSLQGLQETQYF
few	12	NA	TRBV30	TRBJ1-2	TGTGCCTGGAGTGAAGTGTTTGAGGGCTACACCTTC	CAWSEVFEGYTF
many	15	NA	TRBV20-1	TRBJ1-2	TGCAGTGCTAGAGATGATGCCGGGCCCTACTATGGCTACACCTTC	CSARDDAGPYYGYTF
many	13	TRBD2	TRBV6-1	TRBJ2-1	TGTGCCAGCAGTGAAGTTCCTAGCGGTCAGCAGTTCTTC	CASSEVPSGQQFF
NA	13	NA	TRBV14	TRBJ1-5	TGTGCCAGCAGCCAGGGGCAGGGTCAGCCCCAGCATTTT	CASSQGQGQPQHF
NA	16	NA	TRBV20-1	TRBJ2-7	TGCAGTGCAAACTACGCCCGACAGCACAACCCCTACGAGCAGTACTTC	CSANYARQHNPYEQYF
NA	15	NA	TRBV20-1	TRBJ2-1	TGCAGTGCTAGGGGCTATCTGGACTTCAACAATGAGCAGTTCTTC	CSARGYLDFNNEQFF
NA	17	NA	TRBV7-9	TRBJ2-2	TGTGCCAGCAGCTTCCGGGACACAAAAACTTACACCGGGGAGCTGTTTTTT	CASSFRDTKTYTGELFF
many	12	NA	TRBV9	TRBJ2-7	TGTGCCAGCAGCCCGAGCGAGGAGGAGCAGTACTTC	CASSPSEEEQYF